Presented here are 31 T cell receptor beta chains from one specimen sequenced in a study of low-dose radiotherapy and immunotherapy resistance in tumors. Both TCRalpha and TCRbeta chains were reverse transcribed with V-gene-specific primers. TCRs underwent around 20 PCR cycles of amplification with a constant-region primer and V-primer adapter. MiXCR, run by TCRdb on the reads, gives a single entry per CDR3 protein. This table has tens of thousands of distinct CDR3 sequences, over 15% appearing once. The time point: before trial treatment. This specimen consisted of PBMCs, obtained before treatment. These receptors all stem from a male donor with prostate cancer.

Of note for this clonotype: Given a far larger clone just one base away, this is likely a sequencing read error. The CDR3 loop is CVSSFGDLYEQYF. DNA for the CDR3: TGTGTCAGCAGCTTCGGTGATCTCTACGAGCAGTACTTC. The chain recombines TRBV13 with TRBJ2-7; D gene ambiguous. Germline lookup yields CDR1 PRHDT and CDR2 FYEKMQ (reference sequence). The length of the CDR3 is 13 residues.

This clonotype came up many times. The chain links TRBV29-1 to TRBJ2-7; D not certain. Germline-derived CDR1 and CDR2 are SQVTM and ANQGSEA. CDR3 length equals 15 residues. V was pared by 6 bases and J by 2 bases, with 20 bases between. The CDR3 bases are TGCAGCGTCGGTTCCAGTCGGGCGGTTACCTACGAGCAGTACTTC. Protein: CSVGSSRAVTYEQYF.

This clonotype showed up many times. V and J are TRBV6-2 or TRBV6-3 and TRBJ2-7; tentatively, D is TRBD2 (6 bases). The V end lost 2 bases, the J end lost 2 bases, and 7 bases lay between the germline ends. CDR1 MNHEY and CDR2 SVGEGT come from the germline V gene. There are 13 residues in the CDR3. The chain's CDR3 is CASSYGGTYEQYF. The CDR3 nucleotides read TGTGCCAGCAGTTACGGGGGGACCTACGAGCAGTACTTC.

This clonotype was observed many times. The chain combines TRBV12-3 or TRBV12-4 with TRBJ2-5; tentative D call: TRBD1 (5 bases). This CDR3 region has 12 residues. V was cut by 6 bases and J by 3 bases, with 8 bases left in between. The CDR3 coding sequence is TGTGCCAGCAGAACGACAGAAGAGACCCAGTACTTC. Protein product: CASRTTEETQYF.

This clonotype was detected ten times or more. The chain has TRBV13 and TRBJ2-2; unclear D gene. The CDR3 loop spans 14 amino acids. The V gene's germline CDR1 is PRHDT and CDR2 FYEKMQ (reference sequence). V was pared by 1 base and J by 8 bases, with 11 bases between. The CDR3 DNA follows: TGTGCCAGCAGCTTAGAAGCGATCAGAGGGGAGCTGTTTTTT. Protein sequence: CASSLEAIRGELFF.

This clonotype was recorded at least ten times. The gene calls are TRBV7-6 and TRBJ2-5, with a possible D match to TRBD2 (6 bases). CDR3 length: 14 residues. Germline assignment: CDR1 SGHVS and CDR2 FNYEAQ. Trimming pared 1 base from V and 7 bases from J, leaving 13 bases between. In nucleotides, the CDR3 is TGTGCCAGCAGCTTAGGTGGACTACCCGCGACCCAGTACTTC. It codes for CASSLGGLPATQYF.

This clonotype showed up many times. V usage is TRBV9 and J usage is TRBJ1-1; 7 nucleotides agree with TRBD1. This CDR3 comprises 14 residues. The germline V gene encodes CDR1 SGDLS and CDR2 YYNGEE. With 2 bases clipped from V and 6 bases from J, the junction kept 7 bases outside the gene matches. CDR3 amino acids: CASSVTGDYAEAFF. The CDR3 region has the DNA TGTGCCAGCAGCGTTACAGGGGACTACGCTGAAGCTTTCTTT.

This clonotype was counted many times. The genes are TRBV7-2 and TRBJ2-5, with D possibly being TRBD2 (8 bases). The CDR3 totals 16 residues. Germline V gene sequence: CDR1 SGHTA, CDR2 FQGNSA. Trimming removed 4 bases at V and 2 bases at J, with 17 bases between. CDR3 amino acids: CASSSLGGGGQETQYF. In nucleotides, the CDR3 is TGTGCCAGCAGCTCCCTAGGGGGCGGGGGGCAAGAGACCCAGTACTTC.

The rearrangement links TRBV10-3 to TRBJ2-2; tentatively, D is TRBD1 (6 bases). Looked up from germline, CDR1 is ENHRY and CDR2 is SYGVKD. CDR3 length: 14 amino acids. Trimming took 6 bases from V and 5 from J, leaving 13 bases between them. This chain's CDR3 is CAIRPDRETGELFF. The CDR3 nucleotides are TGTGCCATCAGACCGGACAGAGAAACCGGGGAGCTGTTTTTT.

This clonotype came up many times. The V call is TRBV4-1, the J call TRBJ2-5, with 7 bases aligning to TRBD2. Trimming cost V 1 base and J 0 bases; bases outside gene matches: 8. Germline CDR1 reads MGHRA; CDR2 reads YSYEKL. CDR3 length: 17 amino acids. CDR3 in DNA: TGCGCCAGCAGCCAAGTCGGGACTAACCTGTACCAAGAGACCCAGTACTTC. Its translation: CASSQVGTNLYQETQYF.

This clonotype was seen repeatedly, ten times or more. The V call is TRBV6-6, the J call TRBJ2-6; 8 bases map to TRBD1. V lost 4 bases and J lost 3; bases outside the gene matches: 5. CDR1 MNHNY and CDR2 SVGAGI come from the germline V gene (reference sequence). This CDR3 spans 16 amino acids. The CDR3: CASSSHRGVGANVLTF. Written as DNA, the CDR3 is TGTGCCAGCAGTTCCCACAGGGGGGTTGGGGCCAACGTCCTGACTTTC.

This clonotype occurred many times. The chain employs TRBV2 and TRBJ1-5; D gene uncertain. The V end lost 6 bases, the J end lost 4 bases, and 13 bases lay between the germline ends. The CDR3 consists of 14 residues. Germline lookup yields CDR1 SNHLY and CDR2 FYNNEI. For the CDR3, the DNA is TGTGCCAGCAGCGACGATGGTTCAAATCAGCCCCAGCATTTT. This codes for CASSDDGSNQPQHF.

Worth noting for this clonotype: A junction end diverges from the germline sequence, so it may reflect a read error. The V and J genes are TRBV6-2 or TRBV6-3 and TRBJ2-5, with TRBD2 matching over 13 bases. The CDR3 contains 14 residues. Germline V gene sequence: CDR1 MNHEY, CDR2 SVGEGT. CDR3 bases: TGTGCCAGCAGTAAAGGACTAGCGGGGGCGAAAAAAGACTTC. This gives the protein CASSKGLAGAKKDF.

This clonotype was seen at least ten times. This chain links TRBV6-5 with TRBJ2-7; 7 nucleotides line up with TRBD1. This CDR3 has 14 amino acids. CDR1 is MNHEY, CDR2 SVGAGI, per germline. The trim removed 8 bases at V and 0 bases at J, leaving 7 bases unmatched. The CDR3 protein is CASLRDSSSYEQYF. DNA for the CDR3: TGTGCCAGCCTCCGGGACAGCAGCTCCTACGAGCAGTACTTC.

As to this clonotype: A much larger clone sits a single nucleotide away, making a read error possible. The gene calls are TRBV12-3 or TRBV12-4 and TRBJ2-1; 7 bases align to TRBD2. Losses at the gene ends were 4 bases for V and 6 bases for J; bases not matched to a gene: 9. This CDR3 spans 15 amino acids. CDR3 DNA: TGTGCCAGCAGTTCAACCGGGAGGCAGGGCAATGAGCAGTTCTTC. Its translation: CASSSTGRQGNEQFF.

This clonotype was seen ten or more times. The chain links TRBV6-6 to TRBJ2-5; the match to TRBD2 covers 12 bases. Looked up from germline, CDR1 is MNHNY and CDR2 is SVGAGI (reference sequence). With 2 bases clipped from V and 5 bases from J, the junction kept 9 bases outside the gene matches. The CDR3 consists of 17 residues. DNA for the CDR3: TGTGCCAGCAGTTACGGAGGGCCTAGCGGGGGGGCGGAGACCCAGTACTTC. Translating gives CASSYGGPSGGAETQYF.

This clonotype was recorded many times. The chain employs TRBV15 and TRBJ2-2; 8 bases are shared with TRBD1. The CDR3 loop spans 15 amino acids. Trimming removed 3 bases from V and 1 base from J; junction bases left unmatched: 1. The germline CDR1 and CDR2 sequences are LNHNV and YYDKDF (reference sequence). The CDR3 DNA follows: TGTGCCACCAGCAGCGGACAGGGGAACACCGGGGAGCTGTTTTTT. Protein: CATSSGQGNTGELFF.

About this clonotype: A far larger clone is one base from this, pointing to a likely read error. The J gene is TRBJ2-1, the V gene TRBV11-3; TRBD1 or TRBD2 may be the D gene (5 bases each). The CDR3 has 14 amino acids. Germline lookup yields CDR1 SGHNT and CDR2 YENEEA. In DNA, the CDR3 is TGTGCCAGCAGTCGAGAGGGGAACTACGATGAGCAGTTCTTC. Translation gives CASSREGNYDEQFF.

This clonotype occurred many times. The chain combines TRBV9 with TRBJ2-5, with 15 bases identical to TRBD2. This CDR3 is built from 18 residues. Germline V CDR1 and CDR2: SGDLS, YYNGEE. After removal of 3 bases from V and 5 bases from J, the junction contained 11 bases not matched to a gene. DNA for the CDR3: TGTGCCAGCAGCGCGGGACTAGCGGGGGGAGGTTTCCGGGAGACCCAGTACTTC. Amino acid sequence: CASSAGLAGGGFRETQYF. Full variable domain (remainder filled in from reference TRBV9 and TRBJ2-5): DSGVTQTPKHLITATGQRVTLRCSPRSGDLSVYWYQQSLDQGLQFLIQYYNGEERAKGNILERFSAQQFPDLHSELNLSSLELGDSALYFCASSAGLAGGGFRETQYFGPGTRLLVL.

About this clonotype itself: It is likely a read error: a sequence one base away is far more abundant. The chain uses TRBV29-1 and TRBJ2-1; perhaps TRBD1 as D (5 bases). The germline CDR1 and CDR2 sequences are SQVTM and ANQGSEA. Between the trimmed V and J ends, which lost 4 bases and 13 bases, there was a span of 17 bases. The CDR3 runs to 12 residues. The CDR3 bases are TGCAGCGTTGTGGGGTCCCAGGACATTCAGTTCTTC. The encoded protein is CSVVGSQDIQFF.

The table lists this clonotype with many counts. The V gene is TRBV13, the J gene TRBJ2-7; either TRBD1 or TRBD2 may fit D (5 bases each). V was clipped by 4 bases and J by 4 bases, with 20 bases between them. CDR3 length: 16 amino acids. Germline CDR1 PRHDT, CDR2 FYEKMQ (reference sequence). The chain's CDR3 is CASSSSRDQRDYEQYF. The CDR3, as DNA: TGTGCCAGCAGCTCATCCCGGGACCAGAGGGATTACGAGCAGTACTTC. Variable domain in full (rest from reference TRBV13 and TRBJ2-7): AAGVIQSPRHLIKEKRETATLKCYPIPRHDTVYWYQQGPGQDPQFLISFYEKMQSDKGSIPDRFSAQQFSDYHSELNMSSLELGDSALYFCASSSSRDQRDYEQYFGPGTRLTVT.

This clonotype was seen repeatedly, ten times or more. V gene TRBV18 combines with J gene TRBJ2-7; TRBD1 aligns across 10 bases. CDR1 and CDR2 from the germline V gene are KGHSH and LQKENI. J gave up 5 bases and V 5 bases, and 12 bases lay outside the gene matches. The CDR3 is made up of 16 amino acids. The CDR3 nucleotides read TGTGCCAGCTCAAACTCTGTTGACAGGGGGCTAAACGAGCAGTACTTC. Protein product: CASSNSVDRGLNEQYF.

The chain couples TRBV19 to TRBJ1-5; D might be TRBD1 (5 bases). V lost 3 bases and J lost 5, with 11 bases in between. CDR1 and CDR2 from the germline V gene are LNHDA and SQIVND (reference sequence). The CDR3 contains 14 residues. CDR3 sequence reads: CASSMGLTHQPQHF. The CDR3 bases are TGTGCCAGTAGTATGGGACTTACACATCAGCCCCAGCATTTT. Variable domain in full (rest from reference TRBV19 and TRBJ1-5): DGGITQSPKYLFRKEGQNVTLSCEQNLNHDAMYWYRQDPGQGLRLIYYSQIVNDFQKGDIAEGYSVSREKKESFPLTVTSAQKNPTAFYLCASSMGLTHQPQHFGDGTRLSIL.

This clonotype has a count of ten or more. V is TRBV7-8 and J is TRBJ1-5; TRBD1 agrees at 8 bases. CDR1 is SGHVS, CDR2 FQNEAQ, per germline. This CDR3 is built from 14 residues. V was pared by 5 bases and J by 5 bases, with 5 bases of the junction left unmatched. The CDR3 bases are TGTGCCAGCAGCGGGAGGACAGGGTATCAGCCCCAGCATTTT. Protein: CASSGRTGYQPQHF.

This clonotype has ten or more counts. This chain links TRBV27 with TRBJ2-1; 10 bases line up with TRBD2. CDR1 is MNHEY and CDR2 is SMNVEV in the germline V gene (reference sequence). V trimming: 5 bases; J trimming: 8 bases; junction bases outside the gene matches: 6. The CDR3 contains 14 residues. The DNA of the CDR3 is TGTGCCAGCAGTCTTAGCGGGGGGCTATATGAGCAGTTCTTC. Its protein product is CASSLSGGLYEQFF.

This clonotype was seen repeatedly, ten times or more. V usage is TRBV5-5 and J usage is TRBJ2-2, with D uncertain. The CDR3 runs to 14 residues. Trimming cost V 4 bases and J 4 bases, with 11 bases left between them. Germline V gene lookup returns CDR1 SGHKS and CDR2 YYEKEE (reference sequence). The CDR3 bases are TGTGCCAGCAGCGGAGCTCAGGTCACCGGGGAGCTGTTTTTT. Translating gives CASSGAQVTGELFF.

This clonotype occurred many times. This chain links TRBV5-1 with TRBJ2-5; TRBD2 agrees at 10 bases. V dropped 0 bases and J dropped 3; count of bases not matched to a gene: 5. This CDR3 is 16 amino acids long. Germline V lookup: CDR1 SGHRS, CDR2 YFSETQ. The CDR3 DNA reads TGCGCCAGCAGCTTGGACCTAGCGGGGGCTGAAGAGACCCAGTACTTC. Its translation: CASSLDLAGAEETQYF.

The table lists this clonotype with many counts. The genes are TRBV20-1 and TRBJ1-2; TRBD1 might be the D (5 bases). The germline V and J ends were trimmed by 0 bases and 5 bases, with 16 bases remaining between them. Per the germline V gene, CDR1 is DFQATT and CDR2 is SNEGSKA (reference sequence). The CDR3 is made up of 15 amino acids. This CDR3 is CSAREGPTDGYGYTF. The CDR3 DNA sequence: TGCAGTGCTAGAGAAGGTCCGACAGATGGGTATGGCTACACCTTC.

There are many counts of this clonotype. The V call is TRBV14, the J call TRBJ1-4; D gene ambiguous. Per germline, CDR1 SGHDN and CDR2 FVKESK. The germline V and J ends were trimmed by 4 bases and 8 bases, with 11 bases remaining between them. The CDR3 is 13 amino acids. Here the CDR3 DNA reads TGTGCCAGCAGCCGCGGGAATATGGAAAAACTGTTTTTT. The encoded protein is CASSRGNMEKLFF.

Relative to its sample, this clonotype is medium-sized. The J gene is TRBJ2-6, the V gene TRBV29-1; D is undetermined. V shed 7 bases and J shed 1 base, with 8 bases lying between them. Germline CDR1 and CDR2: SQVTM and ANQGSEA. The CDR3 is made up of 13 amino acids. CDR3 amino acids: CSAQESGANVLTF. CDR3 nucleotides: TGCAGCGCCCAGGAATCTGGGGCCAACGTCCTGACTTTC.

The chain combines TRBV27 with TRBJ2-7; perhaps TRBD2 as D (7 bases). Germline V gives CDR1 MNHEY, CDR2 SMNVEV (reference sequence). V was trimmed by 7 bases and J by 0 bases, leaving 10 bases between them. The CDR3 length is 13 residues. The DNA for the CDR3 is TGTGCCAGCATGGGGGGGGCCTCCTACGAGCAGTACTTC. Amino acids: CASMGGASYEQYF.